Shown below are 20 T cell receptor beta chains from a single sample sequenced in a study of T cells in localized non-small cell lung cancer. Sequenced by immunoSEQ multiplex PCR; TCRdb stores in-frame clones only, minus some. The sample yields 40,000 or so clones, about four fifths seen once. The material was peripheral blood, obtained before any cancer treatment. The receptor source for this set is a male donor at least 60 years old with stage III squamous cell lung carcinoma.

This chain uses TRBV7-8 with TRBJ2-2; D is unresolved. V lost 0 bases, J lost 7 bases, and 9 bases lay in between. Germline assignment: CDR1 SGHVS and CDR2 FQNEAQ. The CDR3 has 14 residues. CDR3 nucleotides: TGTGCCAGCAGCTTAGCCTGGAAGAACGGGGAGCTGTTTTTT. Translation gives CASSLAWKNGELFF.

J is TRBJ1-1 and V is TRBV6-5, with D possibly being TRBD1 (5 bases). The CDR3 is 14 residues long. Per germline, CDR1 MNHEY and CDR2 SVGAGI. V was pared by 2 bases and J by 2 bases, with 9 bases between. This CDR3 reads CASSYSRGNTEAFF. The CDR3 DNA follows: TGTGCCAGCAGTTACAGTAGGGGCAACACTGAAGCTTTCTTT.

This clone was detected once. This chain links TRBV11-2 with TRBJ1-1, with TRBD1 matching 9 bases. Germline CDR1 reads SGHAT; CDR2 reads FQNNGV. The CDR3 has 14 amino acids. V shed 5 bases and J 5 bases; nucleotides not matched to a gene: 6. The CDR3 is CASSPDRGGTEAFF. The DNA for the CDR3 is TGTGCCAGCAGCCCTGACAGGGGGGGAACTGAAGCTTTCTTT.

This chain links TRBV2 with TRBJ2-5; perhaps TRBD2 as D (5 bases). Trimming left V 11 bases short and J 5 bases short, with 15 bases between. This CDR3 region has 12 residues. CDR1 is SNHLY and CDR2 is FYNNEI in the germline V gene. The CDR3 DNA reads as TGTGCCGCAGCGGTCCGGGTTGAGACCCAGTACTTC. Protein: CAAAVRVETQYF.

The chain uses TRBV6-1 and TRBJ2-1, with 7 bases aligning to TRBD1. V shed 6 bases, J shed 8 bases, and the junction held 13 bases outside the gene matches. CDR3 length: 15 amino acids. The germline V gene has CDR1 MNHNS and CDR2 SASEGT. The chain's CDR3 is CASRADRLHGDEQFF. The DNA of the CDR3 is TGTGCCAGCAGAGCGGACAGGCTTCATGGGGATGAGCAGTTCTTC.

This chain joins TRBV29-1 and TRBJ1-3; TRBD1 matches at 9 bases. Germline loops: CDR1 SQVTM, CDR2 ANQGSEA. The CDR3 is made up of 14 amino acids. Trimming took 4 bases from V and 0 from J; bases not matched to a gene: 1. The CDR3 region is CSVGGQGSGNTIYF. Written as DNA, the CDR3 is TGCAGCGTTGGGGGACAGGGCTCTGGAAACACCATATATTTT.

CDR3 region: CASSEQKYEQFF. CDR3 DNA: TGTGCCAGCAGTGAACAGAAATATGAGCAGTTCTTC. The chain joins TRBV6-1 to TRBJ2-1, with D unresolved. V was shortened by 2 bases and J by 8 bases, with 7 bases between the two germline ends. Germline V gene lookup returns CDR1 MNHNS and CDR2 SASEGT. The CDR3 contains 12 residues.

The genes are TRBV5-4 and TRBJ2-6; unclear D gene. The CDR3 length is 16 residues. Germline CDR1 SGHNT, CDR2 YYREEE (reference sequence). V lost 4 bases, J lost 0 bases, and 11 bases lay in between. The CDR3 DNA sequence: TGTGCCAGCAGCGCCGGGTCTCTCTCTGGGGCCAACGTCCTGACTTTC. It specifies CASSAGSLSGANVLTF.

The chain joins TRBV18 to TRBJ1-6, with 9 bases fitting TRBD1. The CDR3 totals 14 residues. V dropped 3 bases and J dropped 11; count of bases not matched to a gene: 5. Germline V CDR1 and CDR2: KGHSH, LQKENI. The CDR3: CASSPEGQGTPLHF. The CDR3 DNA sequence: TGTGCCAGCTCACCTGAAGGACAGGGGACACCCCTCCACTTT.

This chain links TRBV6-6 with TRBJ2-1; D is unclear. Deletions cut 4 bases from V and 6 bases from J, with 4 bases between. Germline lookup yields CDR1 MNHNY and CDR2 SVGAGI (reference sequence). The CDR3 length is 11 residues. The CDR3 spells CASSSLNEQFF. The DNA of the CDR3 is TGTGCCAGCAGTTCTCTCAATGAGCAGTTCTTC.

In DNA form, the CDR3 reads TGTGCCTGGACTGCATTCAGGGGGTTTTCAGGAAACACCATATATTTT. This encodes CAWTAFRGFSGNTIYF. The rearrangement joins TRBV30 to TRBJ1-3; 7 nucleotides match TRBD1. The CDR3 totals 16 residues. CDR1 is GTSNPN, CDR2 SVGIG, per germline (reference sequence). After removal of 4 bases from V and 4 bases from J, the junction contained 13 bases not matched to a gene.

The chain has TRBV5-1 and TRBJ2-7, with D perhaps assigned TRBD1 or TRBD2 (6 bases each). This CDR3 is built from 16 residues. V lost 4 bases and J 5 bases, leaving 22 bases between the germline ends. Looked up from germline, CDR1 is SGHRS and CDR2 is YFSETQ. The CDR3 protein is CASSIGGGRTAHEQYF. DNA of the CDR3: TGCGCCAGCAGCATTGGGGGAGGAAGGACAGCCCACGAGCAGTACTTC.

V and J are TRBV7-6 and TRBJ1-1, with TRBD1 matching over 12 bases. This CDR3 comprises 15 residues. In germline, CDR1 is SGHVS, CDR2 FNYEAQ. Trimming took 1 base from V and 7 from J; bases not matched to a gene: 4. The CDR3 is CASSLGDRGRGEAFF. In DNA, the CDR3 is TGTGCCAGCAGCTTAGGGGACAGGGGGCGCGGTGAAGCTTTCTTT.

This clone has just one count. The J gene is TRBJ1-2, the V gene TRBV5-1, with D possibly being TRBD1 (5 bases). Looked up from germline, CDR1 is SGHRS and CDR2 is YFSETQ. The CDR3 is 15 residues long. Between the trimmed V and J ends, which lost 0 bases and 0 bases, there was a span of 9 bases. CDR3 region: CASSLEQGANYGYTF. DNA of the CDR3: TGCGCCAGCAGCTTGGAGCAGGGAGCTAACTATGGCTACACCTTC.

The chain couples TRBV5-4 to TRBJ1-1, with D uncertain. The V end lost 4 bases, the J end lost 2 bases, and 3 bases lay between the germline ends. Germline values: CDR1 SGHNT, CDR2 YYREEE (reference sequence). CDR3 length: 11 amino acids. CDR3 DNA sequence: TGTGCCAGCAGCGGAAACACTGAAGCTTTCTTT. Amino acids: CASSGNTEAFF.

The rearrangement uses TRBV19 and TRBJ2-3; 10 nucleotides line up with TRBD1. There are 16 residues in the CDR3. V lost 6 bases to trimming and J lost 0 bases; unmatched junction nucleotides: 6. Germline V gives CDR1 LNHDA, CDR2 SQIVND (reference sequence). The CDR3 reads CASRGDRGWSTDTQYF. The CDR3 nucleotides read TGTGCCAGTAGGGGGGACAGGGGATGGAGCACAGATACGCAGTATTTT.

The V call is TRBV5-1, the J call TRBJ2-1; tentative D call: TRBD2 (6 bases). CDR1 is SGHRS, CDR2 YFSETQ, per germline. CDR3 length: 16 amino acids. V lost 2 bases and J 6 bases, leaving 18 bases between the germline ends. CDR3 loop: CASSFGRVKEGNEQFF. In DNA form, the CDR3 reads TGCGCCAGCAGCTTCGGCAGGGTAAAGGAGGGCAATGAGCAGTTCTTC.

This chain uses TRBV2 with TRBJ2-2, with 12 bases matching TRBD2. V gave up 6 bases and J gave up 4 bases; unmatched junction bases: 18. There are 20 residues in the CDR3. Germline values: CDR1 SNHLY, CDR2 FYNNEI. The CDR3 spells CASSALSILAGGQGTGELFF. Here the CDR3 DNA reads TGTGCCAGCAGCGCCCTCTCGATTCTAGCGGGGGGGCAGGGCACCGGGGAGCTGTTTTTT.

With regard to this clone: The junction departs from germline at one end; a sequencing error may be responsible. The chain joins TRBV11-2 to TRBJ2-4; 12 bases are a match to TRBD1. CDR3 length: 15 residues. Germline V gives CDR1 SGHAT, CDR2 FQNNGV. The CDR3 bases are TGTGCCAGCAGCCTGGCCGGGACAGGGGGCGAATCAACGAACTTC. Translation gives CASSLAGTGGESTNF. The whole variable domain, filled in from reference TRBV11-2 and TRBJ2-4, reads EAGVAQSPRYKIIEKRQSVAFWCNPISGHATLYWYQQILGQGPKLLIQFQNNGVVDDSQLPKDRFSAERLKGVDSTLKIQPAKLEDSAVYLCASSLAGTGGESTNFGAGTRLSVL.

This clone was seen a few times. The CDR3 sequence: CASTTDRLYGYTF. The CDR3 DNA follows: TGTGCCAGCACAACTGACCGACTCTATGGCTACACCTTC. V usage is TRBV6-5 and J usage is TRBJ1-2, with D hard to call. This CDR3 is built from 13 residues. CDR1 MNHEY and CDR2 SVGAGI come from the germline V gene. V was pared by 7 bases and J by 4 bases, with 13 bases between.